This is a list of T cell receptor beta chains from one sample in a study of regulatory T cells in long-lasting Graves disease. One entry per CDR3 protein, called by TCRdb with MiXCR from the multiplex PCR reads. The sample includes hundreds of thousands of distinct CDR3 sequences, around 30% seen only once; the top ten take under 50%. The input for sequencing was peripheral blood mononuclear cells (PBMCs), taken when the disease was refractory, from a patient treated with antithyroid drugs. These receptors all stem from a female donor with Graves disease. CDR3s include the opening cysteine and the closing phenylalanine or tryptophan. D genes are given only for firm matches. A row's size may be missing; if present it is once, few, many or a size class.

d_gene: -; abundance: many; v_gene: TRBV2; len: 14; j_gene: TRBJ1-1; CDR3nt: TGTGCCAGCAGTGCGGGACACCGGTGGACTGAAGCTTTCTTT; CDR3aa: CASSAGHRWTEAFF
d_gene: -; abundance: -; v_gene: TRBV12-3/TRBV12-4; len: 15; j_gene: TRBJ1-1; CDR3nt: TGTGCCAGCAGTTTAAGAGTGGGGCGGTTAACTGAAGCTTTCTTT; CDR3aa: CASSLRVGRLTEAFF
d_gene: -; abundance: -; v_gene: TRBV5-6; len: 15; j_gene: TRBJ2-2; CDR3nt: TGTGCCAGCAGCTCGAGGAGCACGAACACCGGGGAGCTGTTTTTT; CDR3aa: CASSSRSTNTGELFF
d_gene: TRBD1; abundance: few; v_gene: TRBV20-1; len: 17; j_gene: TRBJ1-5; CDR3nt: TGCAGTGCACCGTCCGGGACAGGGAGTTTCGACAATCAGCCCCAGCATTTT; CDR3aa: CSAPSGTGSFDNQPQHF
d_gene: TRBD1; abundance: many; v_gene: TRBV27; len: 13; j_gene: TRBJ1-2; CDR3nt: TGTGCCAGCAGTTTTGGGACAGGGGATGGCTACACCTTC; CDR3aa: CASSFGTGDGYTF
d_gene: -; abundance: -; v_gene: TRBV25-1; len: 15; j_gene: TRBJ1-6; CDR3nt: TGTGCCAGCAGTGCCCGGACGAGCGTAAGCTCACCCCTCCACTTT; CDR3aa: CASSARTSVSSPLHF
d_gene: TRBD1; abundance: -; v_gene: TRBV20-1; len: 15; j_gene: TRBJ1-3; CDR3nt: TGCAGTGCTACGCGAGACAGGGGGCCTGGAAACACCATATATTTT; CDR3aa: CSATRDRGPGNTIYF
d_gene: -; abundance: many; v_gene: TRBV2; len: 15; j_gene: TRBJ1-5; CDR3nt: TGTGCCAGCAGTACCCATGGGACTAGCAATCAGCCCCAGCATTTT; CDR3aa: CASSTHGTSNQPQHF
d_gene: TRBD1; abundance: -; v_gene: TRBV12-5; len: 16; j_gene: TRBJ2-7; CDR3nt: TGTGCTAGTGCCCTCCTCACAGGGGTAACTCCCTACGAGCAGTACTTC; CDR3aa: CASALLTGVTPYEQYF
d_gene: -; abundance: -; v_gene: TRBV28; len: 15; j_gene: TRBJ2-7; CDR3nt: TGTGCCAGCAGTTTACTGGGTGGGGACCGCTACGAGCAGTACTTC; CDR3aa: CASSLLGGDRYEQYF
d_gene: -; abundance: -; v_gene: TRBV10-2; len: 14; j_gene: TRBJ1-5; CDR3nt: TGCGCCAGCAGTGTTGGGATGAGCAATCAGCCCCAGCATTTT; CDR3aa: CASSVGMSNQPQHF
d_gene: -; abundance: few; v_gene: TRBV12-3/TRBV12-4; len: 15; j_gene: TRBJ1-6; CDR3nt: TGTGCCAGCAGATCTGACAGGCCTTGGGATTCACCCCTCCACTTT; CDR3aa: CASRSDRPWDSPLHF
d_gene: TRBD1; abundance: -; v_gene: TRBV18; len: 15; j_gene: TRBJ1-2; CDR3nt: TGTGCCAGCTCACCCGAGACAGGGGGCAACTATGGCTACACCTTC; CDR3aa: CASSPETGGNYGYTF
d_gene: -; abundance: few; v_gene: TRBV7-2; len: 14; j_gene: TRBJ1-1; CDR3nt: TGTGCCAGCAGCCCCGGACCGAGAAGCACTGAAGCTTTCTTT; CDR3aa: CASSPGPRSTEAFF
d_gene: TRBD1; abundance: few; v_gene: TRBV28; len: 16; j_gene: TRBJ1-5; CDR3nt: TGTGCCAGCAGCCTAAAGGGGACAGGGGGCCGTCAGCCCCAGCATTTT; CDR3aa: CASSLKGTGGRQPQHF
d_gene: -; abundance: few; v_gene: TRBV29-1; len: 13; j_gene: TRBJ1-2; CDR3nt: TGCAGCGTTCGTCCAGTCGGGGGATATGGCTACACCTTC; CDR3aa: CSVRPVGGYGYTF
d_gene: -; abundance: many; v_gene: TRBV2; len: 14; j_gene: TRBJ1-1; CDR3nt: TGTGCCAGCAGTGAGCGACAGATGAACACTGAAGCTTTCTTT; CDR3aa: CASSERQMNTEAFF
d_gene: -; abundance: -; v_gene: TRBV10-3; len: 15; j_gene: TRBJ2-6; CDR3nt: TGTGCCATCGGGAGTGGAGGGTCCGGGGCCAACGTCCTGACTTTC; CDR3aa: CAIGSGGSGANVLTF
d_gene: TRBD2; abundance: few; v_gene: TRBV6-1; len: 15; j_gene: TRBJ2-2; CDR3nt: TGTGCCAGCAGTATTCTAGCGGGAGTACCCGGGGAGCTGTTTTTT; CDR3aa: CASSILAGVPGELFF
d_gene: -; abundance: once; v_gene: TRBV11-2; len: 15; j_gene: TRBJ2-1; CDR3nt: TGTGCCAGCAGCTTAAGTGGCGGAGCCTACAATGAGCAGTTCTTC; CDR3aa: CASSLSGGAYNEQFF
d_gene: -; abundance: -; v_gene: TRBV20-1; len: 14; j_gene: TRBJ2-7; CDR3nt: TGCAGTGCTAGAGAAATCGGGGTGTTGGACGAGCAGTACTTC; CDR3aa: CSAREIGVLDEQYF
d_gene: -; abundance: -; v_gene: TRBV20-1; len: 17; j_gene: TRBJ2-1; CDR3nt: TGCAGTGCTAGAGTCGGAGGGAGCCATTCCCCCTACAATGAGCAGTTCTTC; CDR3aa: CSARVGGSHSPYNEQFF
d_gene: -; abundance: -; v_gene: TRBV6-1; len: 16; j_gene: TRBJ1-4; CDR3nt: TGTGCCAGCAGTGTGGGGCAGGGGACTTCAAATGAAAAACTGTTTTTT; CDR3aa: CASSVGQGTSNEKLFF
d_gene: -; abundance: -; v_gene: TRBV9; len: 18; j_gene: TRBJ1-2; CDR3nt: TGTGCCAGCAGCCCACGGGCTTTGGGAGGGCGGTTAATCTATGGCTACACCTTC; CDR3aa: CASSPRALGGRLIYGYTF
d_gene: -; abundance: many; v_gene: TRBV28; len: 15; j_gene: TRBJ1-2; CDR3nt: TGTGCCAGCAGTTTCTCTCCGGGCAAGCTCTATGGCTACACCTTC; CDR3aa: CASSFSPGKLYGYTF
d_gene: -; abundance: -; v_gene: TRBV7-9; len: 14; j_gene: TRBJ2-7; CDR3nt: TGTGCCAGCAGCCTACCAGGGACGGTGTACGAGCAGTACTTC; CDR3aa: CASSLPGTVYEQYF
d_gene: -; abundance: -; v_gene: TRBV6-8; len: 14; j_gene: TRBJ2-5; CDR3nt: TGTGCCAACAGTACCGACGGCCCGCCGGTGGCCCAGTACTTC; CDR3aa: CANSTDGPPVAQYF
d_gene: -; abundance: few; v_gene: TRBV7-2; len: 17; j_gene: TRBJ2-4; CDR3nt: TGTGCCAGCAGCTTCCGCTCGGGAGATTCGGCCAAAAACATTCAGTACTTC; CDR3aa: CASSFRSGDSAKNIQYF
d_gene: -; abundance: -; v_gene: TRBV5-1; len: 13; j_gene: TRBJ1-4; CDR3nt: TGCGCCACCAGAGCCACAGGGATAGAAAAACTGTTTTTT; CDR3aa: CATRATGIEKLFF
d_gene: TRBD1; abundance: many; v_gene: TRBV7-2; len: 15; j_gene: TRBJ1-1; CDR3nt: TGTGCCAGCAGCCCCAGGACAGGGGCCAACACTGAAGCTTTCTTT; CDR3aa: CASSPRTGANTEAFF
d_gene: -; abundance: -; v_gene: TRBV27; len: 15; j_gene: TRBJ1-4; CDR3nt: TGTGCCAGCAGTTTGGAGGGTCTTGTGGGGGAAAAACTGTTTTTT; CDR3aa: CASSLEGLVGEKLFF
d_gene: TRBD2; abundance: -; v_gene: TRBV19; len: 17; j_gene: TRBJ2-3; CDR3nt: TGTGCCAGTAGTCTCCCCGGGACTAGCGGGAGTAATCATACGCAGTATTTT; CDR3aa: CASSLPGTSGSNHTQYF
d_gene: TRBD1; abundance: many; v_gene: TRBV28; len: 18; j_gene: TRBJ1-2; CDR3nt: TGTGCCAGCACCCTAGCCGGGGGGGGGACAGGCGGGATCTATGGCTACACCTTC; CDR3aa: CASTLAGGGTGGIYGYTF
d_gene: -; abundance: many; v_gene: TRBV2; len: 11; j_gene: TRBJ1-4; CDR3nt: TGTGCCAGCACCGAAGGTGAAAAACTGTTTTTT; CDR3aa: CASTEGEKLFF
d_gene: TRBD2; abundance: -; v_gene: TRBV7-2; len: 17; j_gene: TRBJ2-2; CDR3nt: TGTGCCAGCAGCCTAACCGGGACTAGCGGTCCAATGGGGGAGCTGTCTTTT; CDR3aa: CASSLTGTSGPMGELSF
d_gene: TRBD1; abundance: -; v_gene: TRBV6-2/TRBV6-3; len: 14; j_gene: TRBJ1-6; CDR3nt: TGTGCCAGCAGTGAAGTGGGACAGGCTTCACCCCTCCACTTT; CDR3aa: CASSEVGQASPLHF
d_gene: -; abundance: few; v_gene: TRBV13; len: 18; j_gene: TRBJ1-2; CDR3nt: TGTGCCAGCAGCAGACACACCCCCGGGCAGGCTGCCCTCTATGGCTACACCTTC; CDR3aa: CASSRHTPGQAALYGYTF
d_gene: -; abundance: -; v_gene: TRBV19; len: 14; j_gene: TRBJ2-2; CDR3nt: TGTGCCAGTATCCCCGGCGGAGACACCGGGGAGCTGTTTTTT; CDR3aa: CASIPGGDTGELFF
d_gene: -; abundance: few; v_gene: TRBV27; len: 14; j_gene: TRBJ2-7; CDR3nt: TGTGCCAGCAGTCCTACCCTTGGCGCCTACGAGCAGTACTTC; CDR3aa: CASSPTLGAYEQYF
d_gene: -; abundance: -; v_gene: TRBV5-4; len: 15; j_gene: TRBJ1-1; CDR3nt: TGTGCCAGCAGCTTGGGACAGGCAGGAAACACTGAAGCTTTCTTT; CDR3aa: CASSLGQAGNTEAFF
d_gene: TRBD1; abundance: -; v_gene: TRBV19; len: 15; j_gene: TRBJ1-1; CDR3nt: TGTGCCAGCAAGCCTATCGACAGGGAGAACACTGAAGCTTTCTTT; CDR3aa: CASKPIDRENTEAFF
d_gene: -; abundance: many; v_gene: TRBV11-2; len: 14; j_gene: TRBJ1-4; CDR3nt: TGTGCCAGCAGCCATCTGGGGCGTAATGAAAAACTGTTTTTT; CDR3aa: CASSHLGRNEKLFF
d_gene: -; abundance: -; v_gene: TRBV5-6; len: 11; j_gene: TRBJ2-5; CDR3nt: TGTGCCAGCAGCTCACAAGGGACCCAGTACTTC; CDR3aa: CASSSQGTQYF
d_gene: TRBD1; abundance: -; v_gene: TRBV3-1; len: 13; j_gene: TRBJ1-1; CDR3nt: TGTGCCAGCAGCCAGGGGACAGGGCTTGAAGCTTTCTTT; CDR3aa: CASSQGTGLEAFF
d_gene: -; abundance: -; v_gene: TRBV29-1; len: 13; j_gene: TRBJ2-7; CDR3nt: TGCAGCGTTGGTGCGGGAAGGGTCAGGAGGCAGTACTTC; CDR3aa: CSVGAGRVRRQYF
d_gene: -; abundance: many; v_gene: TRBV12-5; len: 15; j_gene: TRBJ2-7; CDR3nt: TGTGCTAGTGGCCCAGAGAACAGGGTACTCCACGAGCAGTACTTC; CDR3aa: CASGPENRVLHEQYF
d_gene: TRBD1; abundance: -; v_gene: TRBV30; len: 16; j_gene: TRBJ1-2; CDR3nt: TGTGCCTGGAGTCCAAAGCGGACAGGGATTAACTATGGCTACACCTTC; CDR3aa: CAWSPKRTGINYGYTF
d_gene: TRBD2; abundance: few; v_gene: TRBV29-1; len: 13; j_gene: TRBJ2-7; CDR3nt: TGCAGCGTTGAACCTAGCGGAGCGACGGTGCAGTACTTC; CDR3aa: CSVEPSGATVQYF
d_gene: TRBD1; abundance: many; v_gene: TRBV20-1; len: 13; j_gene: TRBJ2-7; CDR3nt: TGCAGTGCCAGCGGGACAGGGGGTATCGAGCAGTACTTC; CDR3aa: CSASGTGGIEQYF
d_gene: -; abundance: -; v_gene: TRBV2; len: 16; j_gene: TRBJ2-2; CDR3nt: TGTGCCAGCAGTGAGACGGACAGTGGGAACGGCGGGGAGCTGTTTTTT; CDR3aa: CASSETDSGNGGELFF